These T cell receptor beta chains were read from a single sample in a study of CD8 T cells in ankylosing spondylitis. TCRdb re-called the 5' RACE reads with MiXCR, one entry per CDR3 protein. Of 80,000 to 90,000 distinct CDR3 sequences listed, under 30% were seen once; the top ten hold around 56%. Sequencing input: blood, either unsorted or a sorted T cell fraction (not recorded which). Receptor source: a male donor with ankylosing spondylitis or in good health (not recorded which). CDR3s include the opening cysteine and the closing phenylalanine or tryptophan. The D gene is left open where the match is weak. Part of the rows lack a size; the others show once, few, many or a class for expanded clones.

cdr3_nt | cdr3_aa | clone_size | d_call | j_call | v_call
TGTGCCAGCAGCCTCCGTAGCAGACTTGAGCAGTTCTTC | CASSLRSRLEQFF | many | . | TRBJ2-1 | TRBV7-2
TGCGCCAGCTCTTCCGTGACTAGCACAGATACGCAGTATTTT | CASSSVTSTDTQYF | few | . | TRBJ2-3 | TRBV5-1
TGCGCCAGCAGACAACAGGGACTTACCCAATCCAAAAACATTCAGTACTTC | CASRQQGLTQSKNIQYF | . | . | TRBJ2-4 | TRBV4-1
TGTGCCAGCAGTTTCCGTAGCCGTGGAGGAGAGACCCAGTACTTC | CASSFRSRGGETQYF | . | . | TRBJ2-5 | TRBV6-5
TGTGCCAGCAGCTATCCACAGCGGGGGAACACTGAAGCTTTCTTT | CASSYPQRGNTEAFF | few | . | TRBJ1-1 | TRBV28
TGTGCCATCACCGACAGCTACGAGCAGTACTTC | CAITDSYEQYF | . | . | TRBJ2-7 | TRBV10-3
TGCGCCAGCAGCCGAGGGACTAGATCGTCAGATACGCAGTATTTT | CASSRGTRSSDTQYF | few | TRBD2 | TRBJ2-3 | TRBV5-1
TGCGCCAGCAGCCTACCATCACAGGGGAACTATGGCTACACCTTC | CASSLPSQGNYGYTF | . | TRBD1 | TRBJ1-2 | TRBV5-1
TGTGCCAGCAGCCAAGAATTAGCGGGACGGACCGGGGAGCTGTTTTTT | CASSQELAGRTGELFF | few | TRBD2 | TRBJ2-2 | TRBV4-2
TGCAGTGCCCACAAGGGGCTAGCGGGAGGCAATGAGCAGTTCTTC | CSAHKGLAGGNEQFF | many | TRBD2 | TRBJ2-1 | TRBV20-1
TGCGCCAGCAGCTCCGAGCAGGGTCGTCTGTTCTTC | CASSSEQGRLFF | few | . | TRBJ2-1 | TRBV5-1
TGTGCCAGCAGTTACTCGGGACTAGCGGGAGCCTATTTCTACGAGCAGTACTTC | CASSYSGLAGAYFYEQYF | . | TRBD2 | TRBJ2-7 | TRBV6-5
TGCAGCGGAGGACAGGGGAGGGGAGAGACCCAGTACTTC | CSGGQGRGETQYF | . | TRBD1 | TRBJ2-5 | TRBV29-1
TGTGCCAGCAGGGACAAGCGGGAGATCGACGAGCAGTACTTC | CASRDKREIDEQYF | . | TRBD2 | TRBJ2-7 | TRBV5-6
TGCGCCAGCAGCTCTGGGACTAGCCAGAACATTCAGTACTTC | CASSSGTSQNIQYF | few | TRBD2 | TRBJ2-4 | TRBV5-1
TGCAGCGTTCAGAAAGAGGCCACCGGGGAGCTGTTTTTT | CSVQKEATGELFF | . | . | TRBJ2-2 | TRBV29-1
TGTGCCAGCACCCAAGGTGGGGGCTCGGCTTTCTTT | CASTQGGGSAFF | few | . | TRBJ1-1 | TRBV6-1
TGTGCCAGTAGTGCCAGGGACCGTGAAGCTTTCTTT | CASSARDREAFF | . | . | TRBJ1-1 | TRBV19
TGTGCCAGCAGCCAAGTGGTCGCAAGTTGGGCTGGAAACACCATATATTTT | CASSQVVASWAGNTIYF | . | . | TRBJ1-3 | TRBV14
TGTGCCATCAGTGATGGGGTTGGAGAGACCCAGTACTTC | CAISDGVGETQYF | once | . | TRBJ2-5 | TRBV10-3
TGTGCCAGCAGTCCAAGGGGGGAGACCCAGTACTTC | CASSPRGETQYF | many | . | TRBJ2-5 | TRBV6-5